The T cell receptor (beta chain) described here comes from a study of cytomegalovirus exposure and HLA in healthy donors (dated by TCRdb to the late 2010s). Regarding the research as a whole: An earlier analysis of some 600 of the donors reported under 300 Gb of sequence data and 117 million unique TCR beta sequences obtained from about 170 million T cells. The study aimed to test whether cataloging public T cell receptors could reveal signatures of past pathogen exposure. In a later analysis, previously published TCR beta repertoires from 600 to 850 donors were re-analyzed and high-resolution HLA genotyping was added so that TCR occurrence patterns could be studied. High-throughput TCR immunosequencing, statistical association of individual TCRs with disease status, and machine learning were combined to predict cytomegalovirus infection status. Both class I and class II loci were covered by HLA typing, at four-digit resolution. On average, around 240,000 unique TCR beta nucleotide sequences were sequenced per donor among about 400 genotyped donors of the cohort, with 15% to 20% of those sequences being non-productive. An early release covering 500 to 750 HLA-typed donors comprised roughly 300 gigabases of sequencing data and some 79 million unique TCR sequences. All discovery cohort repertoires had been generated using a single sequencing platform. The number of typed donors differed by locus: about 629-630 for A, B, C, DRB1 and DQB1; 522 for DQA1; 606 for DPA1; and roughly 470 for DPB1. Four or five DR-DQ haplotypes were handled as single units for association and clustering, since linkage in the cohort was strong. An earlier analysis of 587 of the donors used high-throughput TCR beta sequencing to judge whether each TCR beta V gene segment behaved as functional or pseudogenic. Of the 300 to 500 genotyped donors, 65% to 90% were placed in the genetic ancestry cluster associated with self-reported Caucasian donors. Donor age, sex, ethnicity and CMV serostatus were compiled alongside the repertoire data. Along with the 666-subject first cohort, a separate validation cohort of over a hundred different subjects was used. The study used immunosequencing to profile the T cell repertoires of approximately 630 subjects and linked those repertoires to cytomegalovirus serostatus. Rather than drawing on any new phenotypic data, the later analysis identified candidate immune exposures from TCR beta sequences and the way those sequences occurred across donors. In a later genetic analysis, genome-wide SNP genotypes for 398 of the 666 donors were used, and that subset was treated as a discovery cohort.

Library preparation employed the immunoSEQ multiplex PCR assay. The multiplex PCR relied on a mix of 60 forward primers for TCR Vbeta segments and 13 reverse primers for TCR Jbeta segments. A multiplex PCR assay on genomic DNA amplified the CDR3 region of rearranged TCR beta genes. The amplified TCR beta libraries were sequenced on the Illumina HiSeq System as 87-base-pair reads. Turning to the authors' computational methods: Across the 600 to 700 repertoires, a later analysis counted tens of millions of unique TCR beta chains, 8.5 million to 12 million of which were shared by at least two donors. A nearest-neighbor algorithm error-corrected the raw reads and collapsed the reads into unique sequences, merging closely related sequences to remove PCR and sequencing errors. To assign V, D and J gene segments, CDR3 sequences were aligned to IMGT reference sequences. For a sequence to be retained, a match of at least six nucleotides to both a V gene segment and a J gene segment was required. Rearrangements were called productive when the CDR3 lacked stop codons and stayed in frame with V and J; all others were non-productive. CDR3 was defined according to IMGT convention as the region running from the second conserved V-encoded cysteine to the conserved J-encoded phenylalanine. Sequences without an unambiguous match to a single V gene segment were excluded from the earlier analysis of 500 to 700 of the donors. An earlier analysis of 500 to 600 of the donors classified V segments as functional when productive rearrangements were above 56.7% and as segregating when the standard deviation between donors was above 5%. A statistical classification framework was developed to diagnose cytomegalovirus status using the catalog of TCR beta chain sequences. In a later analysis, V and J genes were assigned by comparing TCR nucleotide sequences against IMGT/GENE-DB human TR gene sequences. Using the TCRdist pipeline, a later analysis assigned CDR3 sequences along with most-parsimonious VDJ recombination scenarios. A later analysis defined each TCR beta chain by its CDR3 amino acid sequence plus V-gene family, and excluded reads lacking a unique V-gene family. As a way to deal with suspected cross-contamination and a sequencing artifact, a later analysis dropped 450 to 600 nucleotide sequences that were highly shared and had low generation probability. A later analysis calculated a clonal expansion index for each public chain from normalized within-repertoire ranks of inferred template counts. A later analysis computed generation probabilities with a VDJ recombination model fitted to out-of-frame rearrangements, and checked the results against IGoR. A later analysis scored TCR-TCR, TCR-HLA and TCR-CMV co-occurrence with hypergeometric tests, applying a repertoire-size bias correction to TCR pairs. To estimate false discovery rates, a later analysis permuted the HLA or CMV assignments 20 times. A later analysis grouped co-occurring TCRs with DBSCAN, adding TCRdist sequence similarity when clustering within HLA-allele-positive subsets. For co-occurrence clustering, repertoires with fewer than 30,000 or more than 120,000 public chains were excluded, along with 5 or 6 repertoires with anomalous nucleotide sharing. Imported from immuneACCESS, the table was reduced by TCRdb to in-frame sequences with V and J called. These copies leave out some clones; in studies compared against another copy, an unresolved V gene accounts for under half, and the cause of the remainder is not known. V and J calls and clone size are given by that table; D and trimming were obtained from the DNA. This sample holds about 160,000 clones; 80% to 85% were observed only once. 3.5% to 5% of the sample is taken by the ten largest.

The cohort comprised approximately 700 healthy bone marrow donors. Cohort members were all nominally healthy when sampled, although unrecorded immune exposures were likely present. The donor was CMV seropositive and was included in the group of 250 to 350 seropositive cohort members. A peripheral blood sample was collected from each donor, and TCR beta sequencing was performed on peripheral blood mononuclear cells. Genomic DNA was extracted from the blood cell samples with the Qiagen DNeasy Blood Extraction Kit. The paper's findings and limits, for the study overall: In an earlier analysis of fewer than 750 of the donors, most TCR beta V segments were observed in productive rearrangements about 90% or about 30% of the time, broadly matching IMGT annotations. An association between a missense DCLRE1C variant and V-gene and J-gene trimming of TCR beta chains was found in a later genetic analysis and replicated in an independent cohort. According to a later genetic analysis, donors in an Asian-associated ancestry cluster had fewer N-insertions in productive TCRs than the approximately 690-donor mean. In a later analysis, TCR association rates were found to vary across HLA loci, with the most associated TCRs seen for DRB1 alleles and the fewest for HLA-C alleles. Several of the top co-occurrence clusters appeared to be linked to parvovirus B19, influenza, CMV and Epstein-Barr virus, according to a later analysis. For the cohort, immune exposure information was limited to CMV serostatus. A group of highly shared sequence variants was considered likely to be a technical artifact of the sequencing pipeline. The earlier analysis of 587 of the donors excluded some 16 rarely observed V segments, including chromosome 9 orphons, because counts were too low. Across donors, most TCR sequences were observed very rarely, whereas some public TCRs were present in many individuals. A later analysis associated about 18,000 TCR beta sequences with specific HLA alleles at a false discovery rate of 0.05. When HLA alleles, especially DR and DQ, strongly co-occurred, TCR associations were difficult to assign to individual alleles. The presence/absence analyses assumed that sequencing depth was roughly uniform across donors, and that assumption may not be true. HLA typing was unavailable for some donors at each locus, so association tests used only the typed subset. In this cohort, only TCR beta chains were sequenced, and detectable features were limited by the absence of alpha or paired-chain data. In the study, around 150 TCR beta chains were listed as associated with cytomegalovirus. A further reported finding was that TCR beta sequences accurately predicted the HLA-A and HLA-B alleles for most subjects in the first cohort. It was suggested by the authors that the approach could potentially be generalized to other disease states and immunological phenotypes. The classifier was reported to diagnose cytomegalovirus status with high specificity and sensitivity in both the original cohort and the validation cohort. Linkage disequilibrium might explain the correlated functional status among segregating V segments, but an unknown experimental factor could not be excluded. According to a later analysis, most CMV-associated TCR beta chains appeared to be HLA-restricted, and the HLA associations seemed to be driven largely by CMV exposure. A few of the identified cytomegalovirus-associated TCR beta chains were confirmed in vitro to be specific for cytomegalovirus antigens. In a later analysis, HLA-associated TCR beta chains showed more clonal expansion and lower generation probabilities than non-associated chains that were equally common.

With respect to this clone: Which antigen it targets is not known. No base-level quality is on record; no much larger clone is a single base apart.

The specimen sequenced was PBMCs. This sequence originates from a man aged 45 to 65 in good health and CMV-seropositive.

The DNA sequence is TGTGCCAGCAGTTACTTGACAGGCAGAAACGAGCAGTACTTC. It specifies CASSYLTGRNEQYF. The rearrangement combines TRBV6-5 with TRBJ2-7, with a tentative D gene TRBD1 over 6 matching bases. Reading from cysteine to phenylalanine, the CDR3 counts 14 amino acids. Only the CDR3 portion is preserved as DNA: 42 bases, with reading frame beginning at the first base. CDR1 is given as MNHEY and CDR2 as SVGAGI, both from the germline V gene. V lost 1 base and J lost 5 bases; the stretch between them is 12 bases long.